Listed below are T cell receptor beta chains from one sample, sequenced in a study of control samples from healthy donors and cancer patients. Profiled with immunoSEQ multiplex PCR; TCRdb holds only in-frame clones, not every one. The sample holds 90,000 to 110,000 clones, approximately 90% seen once. Sequenced input: blood. The source is a human donor in good health. The donor label of this sample is uncertain. Each CDR3 is given with its conserved first and last residue. A D gene is named only where the DNA matches it firmly. Not every row has a clone size; where given, it reads once, few, many or a size class.

CDR3 DNA: TGTGCCTGGAGTATGGACACCTCGGCAAACTATGGCTACACCTTC
CDR3 protein: CAWSMDTSANYGYTF
J gene: TRBJ1-2
D gene: -
clone size: -
V gene: TRBV30

CDR3 DNA: TGTGCCAGTAGTATCGGGGTTGGGTTTCGCAATCAGCCCCAGCATTTT
CDR3 protein: CASSIGVGFRNQPQHF
J gene: TRBJ1-5
D gene: -
clone size: -
V gene: TRBV19

CDR3 DNA: TGTGCCAGTAGTATACGAGGGTGGGTCACAGATACGCAGTATTTT
CDR3 protein: CASSIRGWVTDTQYF
J gene: TRBJ2-3
D gene: -
clone size: -
V gene: TRBV19

CDR3 DNA: TGTGCCAGCAGCTTAGGGAACCTCTACGAGCAGTACTTC
CDR3 protein: CASSLGNLYEQYF
J gene: TRBJ2-7
D gene: -
clone size: -
V gene: TRBV7-2

CDR3 DNA: TGTGCTAGTGGTTTTATCGGCGGGGGGCCGCGGAATGAGCAGTTCTTC
CDR3 protein: CASGFIGGGPRNEQFF
J gene: TRBJ2-1
D gene: TRBD2
clone size: -
V gene: TRBV12-5

CDR3 DNA: TGTGCCAGCACCTTGGCCAGGGATAGACCGAACACCGGGGAGCTGTTTTTT
CDR3 protein: CASTLARDRPNTGELFF
J gene: TRBJ2-2
D gene: -
clone size: -
V gene: TRBV2

CDR3 DNA: TGTGCCAGCAGCTACAGGGGTGGCGAGACCCAGTACTTC
CDR3 protein: CASSYRGGETQYF
J gene: TRBJ2-5
D gene: TRBD1
clone size: -
V gene: TRBV5-5

CDR3 DNA: TGTGCCAGCAGCTTTGGAACAGGGGACGCCGGGGAGCTGTTTTTT
CDR3 protein: CASSFGTGDAGELFF
J gene: TRBJ2-2
D gene: TRBD1
clone size: -
V gene: TRBV5-6

CDR3 DNA: TGTGCCAGCAGCTTTCTCGGGGAGGGGGAGACCCAGTACTTC
CDR3 protein: CASSFLGEGETQYF
J gene: TRBJ2-5
D gene: TRBD2
clone size: few
V gene: TRBV5-5

CDR3 DNA: TGCAGCGTGGAGGACAGGGGGCTTAGCGGGGAGCTGTTTTTT
CDR3 protein: CSVEDRGLSGELFF
J gene: TRBJ2-2
D gene: TRBD1
clone size: -
V gene: TRBV29-1

CDR3 DNA: TGTGCCAGCAGCTCTGGGGGGCATGGCTACACCTTC
CDR3 protein: CASSSGGHGYTF
J gene: TRBJ1-2
D gene: -
clone size: -
V gene: TRBV12-3/TRBV12-4

CDR3 DNA: TGTGCCAGCGGGCCCGGGACATCAAACGAAAAACTGTTTTTT
CDR3 protein: CASGPGTSNEKLFF
J gene: TRBJ1-4
D gene: -
clone size: -
V gene: TRBV7-2

CDR3 DNA: TGCGCCAGCGGGGAAGGACAGGGTAGCTATGGCTACACCTTC
CDR3 protein: CASGEGQGSYGYTF
J gene: TRBJ1-2
D gene: TRBD1
clone size: -
V gene: TRBV5-1

CDR3 DNA: TGCAGCGTTCGGGTCGGTAGCAATCAGCCCCAGCATTTT
CDR3 protein: CSVRVGSNQPQHF
J gene: TRBJ1-5
D gene: -
clone size: -
V gene: TRBV29-1

CDR3 DNA: TGTGCCAGCAGGGGTGGGATTGAGCAGTTCTTC
CDR3 protein: CASRGGIEQFF
J gene: TRBJ2-1
D gene: -
clone size: -
V gene: TRBV6-6

CDR3 DNA: TGTGCCAGCAGCCCACGCGACCGACAGGGTCGGATGCGGGAGACCCAGTACTTC
CDR3 protein: CASSPRDRQGRMRETQYF
J gene: TRBJ2-5
D gene: TRBD1
clone size: -
V gene: TRBV7-9

CDR3 DNA: TGTGCCACCGCACCTGGACTGCATCAGCCCCAGCATTTT
CDR3 protein: CATAPGLHQPQHF
J gene: TRBJ1-5
D gene: -
clone size: -
V gene: TRBV24-1

CDR3 DNA: TGTGCCAGCAGTTCCAATTTAAATCAGCCCCAGCATTTT
CDR3 protein: CASSSNLNQPQHF
J gene: TRBJ1-5
D gene: -
clone size: -
V gene: TRBV6-5

CDR3 DNA: TGCGCCAGCAGCTTGGGGGTAAACACCGGGGAGCTGTTTTTT
CDR3 protein: CASSLGVNTGELFF
J gene: TRBJ2-2
D gene: -
clone size: -
V gene: TRBV5-1

CDR3 DNA: TGTGCCACAACGGACAGGGGGTGGGCAGATACGCAGTATTTT
CDR3 protein: CATTDRGWADTQYF
J gene: TRBJ2-3
D gene: TRBD1
clone size: -
V gene: TRBV19

CDR3 DNA: TGTGCCAGCAGCATAGAGAATCAGCAGTTCTTC
CDR3 protein: CASSIENQQFF
J gene: TRBJ2-1
D gene: -
clone size: -
V gene: TRBV7-8

CDR3 DNA: TGTGCCAGCAGCCAGCCAGCGGGAAACACCATATATTTT
CDR3 protein: CASSQPAGNTIYF
J gene: TRBJ1-3
D gene: -
clone size: -
V gene: TRBV3-1/TRBV3-2

CDR3 DNA: TGTGCCAGCAGTTACTTCCAGGACTATCAGCCCCAGCATTTT
CDR3 protein: CASSYFQDYQPQHF
J gene: TRBJ1-5
D gene: -
clone size: -
V gene: TRBV6-2/TRBV6-3

CDR3 DNA: TGTGCCAGCAGTTTATTTTGGGGAAACGCCTACGAGCAGTACTTC
CDR3 protein: CASSLFWGNAYEQYF
J gene: TRBJ2-7
D gene: -
clone size: -
V gene: TRBV27

CDR3 DNA: TGTGCCAGCAGCTTTGCTATTAATACGGATACGCAGTATTTT
CDR3 protein: CASSFAINTDTQYF
J gene: TRBJ2-3
D gene: -
clone size: -
V gene: TRBV7-9

CDR3 DNA: TGTGCCAGCTCTAACCATACCGGGACAGGAAGAAAACTGTTTTTT
CDR3 protein: CASSNHTGTGRKLFF
J gene: TRBJ1-4
D gene: TRBD1
clone size: -
V gene: TRBV18

CDR3 DNA: TGTGCCAGCAGCTTGGACTCGGTCAGGGTTACTGAAGCTCTCTTT
CDR3 protein: CASSLDSVRVTEALF
J gene: TRBJ1-1
D gene: -
clone size: -
V gene: TRBV5-4

CDR3 DNA: TGCAGCGTAGAAGGACAGGGGAGAAACACCATATATTTT
CDR3 protein: CSVEGQGRNTIYF
J gene: TRBJ1-3
D gene: TRBD1
clone size: -
V gene: TRBV29-1

CDR3 DNA: TGTGCCAGCAGCTTCGGCAACGAGCAGTACTTC
CDR3 protein: CASSFGNEQYF
J gene: TRBJ2-7
D gene: -
clone size: once
V gene: TRBV6-5

CDR3 DNA: TGTGCCAGCAGTCCGGCCGCGGGACAAGAGACCCAGTACTTC
CDR3 protein: CASSPAAGQETQYF
J gene: TRBJ2-5
D gene: -
clone size: -
V gene: TRBV13

CDR3 DNA: TGTGCCAGCAGTGCCCCCTTAAACATTCAGTACTTC
CDR3 protein: CASSAPLNIQYF
J gene: TRBJ2-4
D gene: -
clone size: once
V gene: TRBV28

CDR3 DNA: TGTGCCAGCAGCCTTACGACAGGGGAGATGGATACGCAGTATTTT
CDR3 protein: CASSLTTGEMDTQYF
J gene: TRBJ2-3
D gene: TRBD1
clone size: -
V gene: TRBV7-6

CDR3 DNA: TGTGCCAGCAGCCCCACGCCGTGGGAGCTAAAAGCTAACTATGGCTACACCTTC
CDR3 protein: CASSPTPWELKANYGYTF
J gene: TRBJ1-2
D gene: -
clone size: many
V gene: TRBV7-9

CDR3 DNA: TGTGCCAGTAGTATAAGCGGGGTGTCACCGGAGCAGTACTTC
CDR3 protein: CASSISGVSPEQYF
J gene: TRBJ2-7
D gene: TRBD2
clone size: -
V gene: TRBV19

CDR3 DNA: TGTGCCAGCAGCTTGGGAGGGACAGGGATTTACGAGCAGTACTTC
CDR3 protein: CASSLGGTGIYEQYF
J gene: TRBJ2-7
D gene: TRBD1
clone size: -
V gene: TRBV5-8

CDR3 DNA: TGCAGCGTTGGGGACTCATCCTACGAGCAGTACTTC
CDR3 protein: CSVGDSSYEQYF
J gene: TRBJ2-7
D gene: -
clone size: -
V gene: TRBV29-1

CDR3 DNA: TGTGCCACCAGCAGAGAAACAGGGGGCAGCACCGGGGAGCTGTTTTTT
CDR3 protein: CATSRETGGSTGELFF
J gene: TRBJ2-2
D gene: TRBD1
clone size: once
V gene: TRBV15

CDR3 DNA: TGTGCCATCAGTGAGGAGCGCGGCACTGAAGCTTTCTTT
CDR3 protein: CAISEERGTEAFF
J gene: TRBJ1-1
D gene: -
clone size: -
V gene: TRBV10-3

CDR3 DNA: TGTGCCAGCAGCCGCATAGCTAGCGGGGGGGCATATGAGCAGTTCTTC
CDR3 protein: CASSRIASGGAYEQFF
J gene: TRBJ2-1
D gene: TRBD2
clone size: -
V gene: TRBV14

CDR3 DNA: TGTGCCAGCAGCCAAGATCGCGGACAGGGAGCAACCACCTTC
CDR3 protein: CASSQDRGQGATTF
J gene: TRBJ1-2
D gene: TRBD1
clone size: once
V gene: TRBV3-1/TRBV3-2

CDR3 DNA: TGTGCCAGTATCGAGGGCCCGAAAGCTTTCTTT
CDR3 protein: CASIEGPKAFF
J gene: TRBJ1-1
D gene: -
clone size: few
V gene: TRBV19

CDR3 DNA: TGTGCCAGGACAGGGGGCGGAAACGAAGAGACCCAGTACTTC
CDR3 protein: CARTGGGNEETQYF
J gene: TRBJ2-5
D gene: TRBD1
clone size: -
V gene: TRBV3-1/TRBV3-2

CDR3 DNA: TGTGCCAGCAGCTTAGTAAAGCGACAGATTAGCAATCAGCCCCAGCATTTT
CDR3 protein: CASSLVKRQISNQPQHF
J gene: TRBJ1-5
D gene: -
clone size: -
V gene: TRBV11-3

CDR3 DNA: TGTGCCAGCAGCCCACCCGGGACAGGGGCTGAAAAACTGTTTTTT
CDR3 protein: CASSPPGTGAEKLFF
J gene: TRBJ1-4
D gene: TRBD1
clone size: -
V gene: TRBV28

CDR3 DNA: TGTGCCTGGAGTGTAGGTACAGATACGCAGTATTTT
CDR3 protein: CAWSVGTDTQYF
J gene: TRBJ2-3
D gene: -
clone size: once
V gene: TRBV30

CDR3 DNA: TGTGCCAGCTCACCAAAGGGTTCTACGCCCCAGCATTTT
CDR3 protein: CASSPKGSTPQHF
J gene: TRBJ1-5
D gene: -
clone size: -
V gene: TRBV18

CDR3 DNA: TGTGCCAGTATGAGGGATCACTATGGCTACACCTTC
CDR3 protein: CASMRDHYGYTF
J gene: TRBJ1-2
D gene: -
clone size: few
V gene: TRBV19

CDR3 DNA: TGCGCCAGCAGCTTGTCCAACTCTGGAAACACCATATATTTT
CDR3 protein: CASSLSNSGNTIYF
J gene: TRBJ1-3
D gene: -
clone size: -
V gene: TRBV5-1

CDR3 DNA: TGTGCCAGCAGCGGCCAGGGCAATCAGCCCCAGCATTTT
CDR3 protein: CASSGQGNQPQHF
J gene: TRBJ1-5
D gene: -
clone size: once
V gene: TRBV14